This T cell receptor (beta chain) was sequenced during a study of T-cell reconstitution after alpha-beta-depleted transplantation in children. Findings and limits, study-wide: It was reported that alpha-beta T cells came from several hundred expanded graft clones (about two months after transplant). Surviving recipient T cells and thymic progenitors produced the high day-60 TCRbeta diversity seen in some patients. Hyperexpanded clones declined; after one year, newly produced T cells mostly supplied diversity.

The sample holds many counts of this clonotype. No antigen is known for it. Preparation of the TCRbeta library involved a method that used unique molecular identifiers. Via MiXCR, TCRdb re-called the PCR reads, giving one row per CDR3 protein. In the table there are about 600,000 distinct CDR3 sequences, roughly 23% of which are singletons. Trimming took 5 bases from V and 3 from J, leaving 19 bases between them. This CDR3 comprises 17 residues. Germline V gene lookup returns CDR1 MDHEN and CDR2 SYDVKM. The sample in question was PBMCs, mostly from graft donor cells, obtained 360 days after TCRalphabeta/CD19-depleted stem cell transplant. The source of this sequence is a boy less than two years old who had a stem cell transplant for acute myeloid leukemia, so the T cells may come from the graft donor. The chain has TRBV28 and TRBJ1-4; possibly TRBD1 for D (6 bases). The CDR3 is CASSDPKQGVANEKLFF. CDR3 nucleotides: TGTGCCAGCAGTGATCCGAAACAGGGTGTGGCTAATGAAAAACTGTTTTTT.